This TCR beta chain is from a study of cytomegalovirus exposure and HLA in healthy donors. This CDR3 has 10 residues. This clone is a singleton in its sample. Its antigen is still unknown. Study results and limitations: Most TCR sequences showed up rarely, but some public TCRs showed up in many donors. CMV serostatus was the sole immune exposure data available.

Researchers ran the PCR with 60 Vbeta and 13 Jbeta primers. The repertoire was sequenced with immunoSEQ multiplex PCR; TCRdb's copy has only in-frame clones and lacks some. Of around 130,000 clones in the sample, around 77% are singletons; the top ten hold about 1.8%. The chain links TRBV21-1 to TRBJ2-5; the table's D call TRBD2 went unverified against the DNA. TRBV21-1 corresponds to a pseudogene. This sequence was found in a woman between 45 and 65 years old in good health and CMV-seronegative. Sequenced material: PBMCs. CDR3 loop: CASTPSTQYF. CDR3 DNA sequence: TGTGCCAGCACCCCCTCGACCCAGTACTTC.